This T cell receptor beta chain was documented in a study of blood T cells in healthy people across ages. Comment on this clonotype: Its antigen is still unknown.

Regarding the study as a whole: Estimated diversity, derived from one million T cells, was regarded as an underestimate. More naive CD4+ cells and higher diversity were found in long-lived than in aged donors.

Primed by a sample-barcoded 5' primer and a J-beta primer mix, a second PCR proceeded for about 7 to 12 cycles. One entry per CDR3 protein, called by TCRdb with MiXCR from the 5' RACE reads. Of 910,000 or so distinct CDR3 sequences in the sample, about 51% were seen once. The source material was blood. The origin of this receptor is a woman aged 55-69 years in good health.

The CDR3 loop is CASKGREGPADTQYF. The CDR3 bases are TGCGCCAGCAAAGGGCGGGAGGGCCCTGCTGATACGCAGTATTTT. V is TRBV10-2 and J is TRBJ2-3; 9 nucleotides line up with TRBD2. The CDR3 contains 15 residues. CDR1 is WSHSY, CDR2 SAAADI, per germline. V shed 7 bases and J 6 bases; nucleotides not matched to a gene: 11.